Listed below are T cell receptor beta chains from one sample, sequenced in a study of chemoradiotherapy in HPV16-positive cancers. Only in-frame clones appear in the TCRdb table, and some are missing; sequencing was by immunoSEQ multiplex PCR. The sample has tens of thousands of clones; 73% are singletons. The specimen was collected from a patient who underwent chemoradiotherapy. Receptors originate from a human donor with HPV-associated anogenital cancer. Both conserved end residues are part of each CDR3. The D gene is left open where the match is weak. Rows may omit the clone size; those that give it use once, few, many or a size class.

d_call	clone_size	v_call	j_call	cdr3_aa	cdr3_nt
TRBD1	once	TRBV11-2	TRBJ2-3	CASSLRGRSTDTQYF	TGTGCCAGCAGCTTGAGGGGGCGAAGCACAGATACGCAGTATTTT
TRBD1	NA	TRBV5-6	TRBJ1-2	CASSAGQGMAGYTF	TGTGCCAGCAGCGCGGGACAGGGGATGGCTGGCTACACCTTC
NA	NA	TRBV9	TRBJ2-3	CASSVAGVTTDTQYF	TGTGCCAGCAGCGTAGCTGGGGTTACGACAGATACGCAGTATTTT
NA	NA	TRBV6-1	TRBJ1-5	CASSPNGADQPQHF	TGTGCCAGCAGCCCGAACGGGGCAGACCAGCCCCAGCATTTT
NA	NA	TRBV7-2	TRBJ1-4	CASSPQGLDEKLFF	TGTGCCAGCAGCCCTCAGGGGCTAGATGAAAAACTGTTTTTT
NA	NA	TRBV5-1	TRBJ2-3	CASRLLGWGTDTQYF	TGCGCCAGCAGACTACTAGGATGGGGCACAGATACGCAGTATTTT
NA	few	TRBV15	TRBJ1-5	CATSRVGASNQPQHF	TGTGCCACCAGCAGAGTGGGGGCCAGCAATCAGCCCCAGCATTTT
NA	NA	TRBV5-4	TRBJ2-5	CASSGSGGLDGKTQYF	TGTGCCAGCAGCGGCTCCGGGGGGCTTGACGGGAAGACCCAGTACTTC
NA	few	TRBV5-1	TRBJ2-3	CASSFSRNRAYTDTQYF	TGCGCCAGCAGCTTCTCCCGGAACAGGGCCTACACAGATACGCAGTATTTT
NA	NA	TRBV28	TRBJ2-1	CASSLTPRKEQFF	TGTGCCAGCAGCCTCACACCCCGAAAAGAGCAGTTCTTC
NA	NA	TRBV25-1	TRBJ2-7	CASSESGSREQYF	TGTGCCAGCAGTGAATCAGGGAGCCGCGAGCAGTACTTC
TRBD1	NA	TRBV5-1	TRBJ1-2	CASSLSGQGAGGYTF	TGCGCCAGCAGCTTGTCGGGACAGGGGGCGGGAGGCTACACCTTC
TRBD2	NA	TRBV5-1	TRBJ2-5	CASSTPTGRGETQYF	TGCGCCAGCAGCACACCTACGGGGAGGGGAGAGACCCAGTACTTC
TRBD2	NA	TRBV11-3	TRBJ2-1	CASSLRTSDSNEQFF	TGTGCCAGCAGCTTAAGGACTAGCGACTCCAATGAGCAGTTCTTC
NA	NA	TRBV28	TRBJ2-7	CASSPAGRRGYEQYF	TGTGCCAGCAGTCCCGCCGGGAGGAGGGGGTACGAGCAGTACTTC
NA	NA	TRBV18	TRBJ2-5	CASSPPGVFGETQYF	TGTGCCAGCTCACCACCGGGTGTTTTCGGAGAGACCCAGTACTTC
NA	NA	TRBV28	TRBJ2-2	CASSLVGVDTGELFF	TGTGCCAGCAGTTTAGTGGGAGTAGACACCGGGGAGCTGTTTTTT
TRBD1	few	TRBV18	TRBJ2-5	CASSPPGQGRETQYF	TGTGCCAGCTCACCTCCCGGACAGGGGAGAGAGACCCAGTACTTC
NA	NA	TRBV5-4	TRBJ2-7	CASSPASLDNEQYF	TGTGCCAGCAGCCCCGCGAGTCTTGACAACGAGCAGTACTTC
NA	NA	TRBV28	TRBJ2-7	CASRTGSYEQYF	TGTGCCAGCAGAACCGGGAGTTACGAGCAGTACTTC
TRBD1	NA	TRBV11-2	TRBJ2-1	CASSLARGIGEQFF	TGTGCCAGCAGCTTGGCCAGGGGGATTGGTGAGCAGTTCTTC
NA	NA	TRBV5-4	TRBJ2-1	CASSLKSEYEQFF	TGTGCCAGCAGCCTGAAGTCGGAGTATGAGCAGTTCTTC
TRBD1	NA	TRBV2	TRBJ2-6	CASSRQGSSGANVLTF	TGTGCCAGCAGCCGACAGGGCAGCTCTGGGGCCAACGTCCTGACTTTC
NA	NA	TRBV28	TRBJ2-4	CASRRGILTKNIQYF	TGTGCCAGCAGACGGGGGATCTTGACCAAAAACATTCAGTACTTC
TRBD2	once	TRBV7-3	TRBJ2-3	CASSRAGGPADTQYF	TGTGCCAGCAGCCGGGCGGGAGGGCCCGCAGATACGCAGTATTTT
NA	once	TRBV19	TRBJ1-4	CASSRANEKLFF	TGTGCCAGTTCCCGGGCTAATGAAAAACTGTTTTTT
TRBD2	NA	TRBV7-2	TRBJ2-3	CASSLGASGSTDTQYF	TGTGCCAGCAGCTTAGGGGCTAGCGGTAGCACAGATACGCAGTATTTT
TRBD2	NA	TRBV9	TRBJ2-3	CASSVGWTSGADTQYF	TGTGCCAGCAGCGTAGGGTGGACTAGCGGGGCAGATACGCAGTATTTT
TRBD1	few	TRBV27	TRBJ1-5	CASRGQGGQPQHF	TGTGCCAGCAGGGGACAGGGAGGGCAGCCCCAGCATTTT
NA	once	TRBV5-5	TRBJ2-1	CASSLALGGAKDNEQFF	TGTGCCAGCAGCTTGGCTCTGGGGGGCGCAAAGGACAATGAGCAGTTCTTC
NA	NA	TRBV21-1	TRBJ1-1	CASATLRGNTEAFF	TGTGCCAGCGCCACCCTCAGGGGAAACACTGAAGCTTTCTTT
TRBD1	NA	TRBV28	TRBJ2-2	CASITDRGANTGELFF	TGTGCCAGCATCACAGACAGGGGAGCCAACACCGGGGAGCTGTTTTTT
TRBD1	few	TRBV14	TRBJ2-7	CASSLPGTGGHEQYF	TGTGCCAGCAGCCTCCCCGGGACAGGGGGCCACGAGCAGTACTTC
NA	NA	TRBV9	TRBJ1-5	CASSVSAGSNQPQHF	TGTGCCAGCAGCGTTTCTGCTGGGAGCAATCAGCCCCAGCATTTT
TRBD2	NA	TRBV28	TRBJ2-2	CASSLTGTSGGEELFF	TGTGCCAGCAGTTTAACCGGGACTAGCGGGGGGGAGGAGCTGTTTTTT
NA	NA	TRBV7-2	TRBJ1-5	CASSLFGQPQHF	TGTGCCAGCAGCTTATTCGGTCAGCCCCAGCATTTT
TRBD1	medium-sized	TRBV27	TRBJ2-5	CASSFVGQGLFQETQYF	TGTGCCAGCAGTTTTGTTGGACAGGGATTATTCCAAGAGACCCAGTACTTC
TRBD2	few	TRBV7-9	TRBJ2-1	CASSFIAGSYNEQFF	TGTGCCAGCAGCTTTATAGCGGGCTCCTACAATGAGCAGTTCTTC
NA	NA	TRBV19	TRBJ1-1	CASSYRNTEAFF	TGTGCCAGTAGCTACAGGAACACTGAAGCTTTCTTT
NA	NA	TRBV7-9	TRBJ2-3	CASSLGGITDTQYF	TGTGCCAGCAGCTTGGGCGGGATTACAGATACGCAGTATTTT
TRBD1	NA	TRBV19	TRBJ1-1	CASRTDRANTEAFF	TGTGCCAGTAGAACTGACAGGGCGAACACTGAAGCTTTCTTT
NA	NA	TRBV14	TRBJ2-7	CASSRGQGPLYEQYF	TGTGCCAGCAGCCGGGGCCAGGGTCCCCTCTACGAGCAGTACTTC
NA	NA	TRBV11-2	TRBJ1-2	CASSSTRGAYGYTF	TGTGCCAGCAGCTCCACGCGGGGCGCCTATGGCTACACCTTC
NA	NA	TRBV27	TRBJ2-7	CASSLYTGAYEQYF	TGTGCCAGCAGTTTATATACAGGAGCCTACGAGCAGTACTTC
TRBD1	few	TRBV28	TRBJ1-2	CASSPYRGSNYGYTF	TGTGCCAGCAGTCCCTACAGGGGTTCGAACTATGGCTACACCTTC
TRBD1	NA	TRBV6-5	TRBJ2-7	CAAWRGQGPHEQYF	TGTGCCGCCTGGAGGGGACAGGGGCCGCACGAGCAGTACTTC
TRBD1	NA	TRBV2	TRBJ2-6	CASTGTGSGANVLTF	TGTGCCAGCACCGGGACAGGGTCTGGGGCCAACGTCCTGACTTTC
NA	NA	TRBV28	TRBJ1-2	CASSLDGNYGYTF	TGTGCCAGCAGTTTGGACGGTAACTATGGCTACACCTTC
NA	NA	TRBV5-6	TRBJ1-4	CASSFRANEKLFF	TGTGCCAGCAGCTTCCGTGCTAATGAAAAACTGTTTTTT
TRBD1	few	TRBV2	TRBJ2-7	CASSDSWAGGDEQYF	TGTGCCAGCAGTGATTCGTGGGCAGGGGGCGACGAGCAGTACTTC
NA	few	TRBV7-8	TRBJ1-2	CASSLWGSGYTF	TGTGCCAGCAGCTTATGGGGGTCTGGCTACACCTTC
TRBD1	NA	TRBV4-1	TRBJ2-2	CASSQRQGADTGELFF	TGCGCCAGCAGCCAGAGACAGGGGGCGGACACCGGGGAGCTGTTTTTT
TRBD1	NA	TRBV4-3	TRBJ1-2	CASSSGQGKIGYTF	TGCGCCAGCAGCTCCGGACAGGGGAAAATTGGCTACACCTTC
TRBD2	NA	TRBV7-3	TRBJ2-7	CASSGAGGKSYEQYF	TGTGCCAGCAGCGGAGCGGGGGGCAAATCCTACGAGCAGTACTTC
TRBD1	NA	TRBV6-1	TRBJ1-2	CASSAGQLYGYTF	TGTGCCAGCAGTGCGGGACAGCTCTATGGCTACACCTTC
NA	few	TRBV2	TRBJ2-1	CASSAASSYNEQFF	TGTGCCAGCAGTGCGGCCAGCTCCTACAATGAGCAGTTCTTC
TRBD2	NA	TRBV14	TRBJ2-1	CASSRAGAYNEQFF	TGTGCCAGCAGCCGAGCGGGGGCCTACAATGAGCAGTTCTTC
NA	NA	TRBV6-1	TRBJ1-5	CASSELSNQPQHF	TGTGCCAGCAGTGAATTGAGCAATCAGCCCCAGCATTTT
NA	NA	TRBV19	TRBJ2-3	CASSIAQGPSVTDTQYF	TGTGCCAGTAGTATAGCCCAGGGCCCGTCAGTCACAGATACGCAGTATTTT
TRBD1	NA	TRBV10-3	TRBJ1-1	CAISESGTGVEAFF	TGTGCCATCAGTGAGTCGGGGACAGGGGTGGAAGCTTTCTTT